These 22 T cell receptor beta chains came from one sample sequenced in a study of cytomegalovirus exposure and HLA in healthy donors. With 60 Vbeta and 13 Jbeta primers, the PCR was carried out. Data came from immunoSEQ multiplex PCR; TCRdb stores just in-frame clones and leaves some out. The sample includes 130,000 to 150,000 clones, over 65% of them seen just once. Input material: PBMCs. Receptor source: a man aged 18-30 years in good health and CMV-seropositive.

The gene calls are TRBV18 and TRBJ1-4; 7 nucleotides match TRBD1. The CDR3 has 16 residues. V dropped 5 bases and J dropped 3; count of bases not matched to a gene: 9. Germline CDR1 is KGHSH and CDR2 is LQKENI. CDR3 sequence reads: CASSSSPGTANEKLFF. The CDR3 nucleotides are TGTGCCAGCTCATCATCACCCGGGACAGCTAATGAAAAACTGTTTTTT.

The chain is built from TRBV7-2 and TRBJ2-4; 9 nucleotides match TRBD1. V lost 5 bases, J lost 8 bases, and 7 bases stayed unmatched. Germline V gene lookup returns CDR1 SGHTA and CDR2 FQGNSA. The CDR3 length is 14 residues. The CDR3 bases are TGTGCCAGCAGCCAACGGACAGGGGAGGACATTCAGTACTTC. This encodes CASSQRTGEDIQYF.

J is TRBJ1-5 and V is TRBV13, with unresolved D. Germline V CDR1 and CDR2: PRHDT, FYEKMQ (reference sequence). The V and J ends lost 5 bases and 0 bases respectively, with 11 bases between them. The CDR3 runs 15 residues. CDR3 in amino acids: CASSLGRYSNQPQHF. The CDR3 region has the DNA TGTGCCAGCAGCCTGGGCAGGTATAGCAATCAGCCCCAGCATTTT.

The V and J genes are TRBV5-8 and TRBJ2-7; 7 bases agree with TRBD2. The CDR3 extends over 13 amino acids. The ends lost 5 bases at V and 4 bases at J; junction bases unmatched: 6. Germline V gene sequence: CDR1 SGHTS, CDR2 YDEGEE. The CDR3 protein is CASRRGGYYEQYF. The DNA for the CDR3 is TGTGCCAGCAGGAGGGGAGGGTATTACGAGCAGTACTTC.

The V gene is TRBV18, the J gene TRBJ2-7; 10 bases match TRBD2. The length of the CDR3 is 15 residues. V trimming: 3 bases; J trimming: 2 bases; junction bases outside the gene matches: 4. The germline CDR1 and CDR2 sequences are KGHSH and LQKENI. CDR3 DNA sequence: TGTGCCAGCTCACCGCGGACTAGCGGTCCCTACGAGCAGTACTTC. Translated: CASSPRTSGPYEQYF.

This sequence joins TRBV11-2 and TRBJ2-1, with D tentatively TRBD1 (6 bases). Trimming removed 1 base at V and 0 bases at J, with 13 bases between. Germline CDR1 is SGHAT and CDR2 is FQNNGV. The CDR3 runs 17 residues. The CDR3 protein is CASSLGQDLSSYNEQFF. For the CDR3, the DNA is TGTGCCAGCAGCTTAGGACAGGATCTAAGCTCCTACAATGAGCAGTTCTTC.

The CDR3 is CASSLAGGQPQHF. CDR3 DNA: TGTGCCAGCAGCTTAGCTGGGGGGCAGCCCCAGCATTTT. The chain recombines TRBV7-9 with TRBJ1-5, with D tentatively TRBD1 (5 bases). Trimming left V 0 bases short and J 7 bases short, with 7 bases between. Germline assignment: CDR1 SEHNR and CDR2 FQNEAQ (reference sequence). The CDR3 length is 13 residues.

This clone was seen a few times. The rearrangement uses TRBV19 and TRBJ2-5; 7 bases are a match to TRBD1. After removal of 6 bases from V and 4 bases from J, the junction contained 5 bases not matched to a gene. Germline CDR1 LNHDA, CDR2 SQIVND (reference sequence). The CDR3 covers 13 residues. CDR3 in DNA: TGTGCCAGTAGCCGGACAGGAGGAGAGACCCAGTACTTC. Translation gives CASSRTGGETQYF. Based on the CDR3 plus reference TRBV19 and TRBJ2-5, the full variable domain is DGGITQSPKYLFRKEGQNVTLSCEQNLNHDAMYWYRQDPGQGLRLIYYSQIVNDFQKGDIAEGYSVSREKKESFPLTVTSAQKNPTAFYLCASSRTGGETQYFGPGTRLLVL.

This clone has just one count. This chain uses TRBV12-5 with TRBJ2-1; perhaps TRBD1 as D (6 bases). V was pared by 7 bases and J by 6 bases, with 16 bases between. Germline loops: CDR1 LGHNT, CDR2 FRNRAP. The CDR3 spans 14 residues. The DNA for the CDR3 is TGTGCTAGTGCCAAATCCCTCAGGGGCAATGAGCAGTTCTTC. It yields the protein CASAKSLRGNEQFF.

The J gene is TRBJ1-1, the V gene TRBV4-2; the match to TRBD1 covers 9 bases. CDR3 length: 15 residues. With 1 base clipped from V and 8 bases from J, the junction kept 8 bases outside the gene matches. Looked up from germline, CDR1 is LGHNA and CDR2 is YNFKEQ. This chain's CDR3 is CASSQGNRGHPEAFF. The CDR3 DNA sequence: TGTGCCAGCAGCCAAGGGAACAGGGGGCATCCCGAAGCTTTCTTT.

This clone came up a few times. This chain uses TRBV28 with TRBJ1-5; 8 bases fit TRBD1. V lost 5 bases to trimming and J lost 4 bases; unmatched junction nucleotides: 7. This CDR3 is built from 15 residues. Germline V gene sequence: CDR1 MDHEN, CDR2 SYDVKM. The CDR3, as DNA: TGTGCCAGCAGTCCTTGGGACAGGATAAATCAGCCCCAGCATTTT. Translating gives CASSPWDRINQPQHF.

V gene TRBV7-8 combines with J gene TRBJ1-5; D is ambiguous. This CDR3 is built from 14 residues. In germline, CDR1 is SGHVS, CDR2 FQNEAQ. Deletions cut 3 bases from V and 4 bases from J, with 10 bases between. The CDR3 DNA is TGTGCCAGCAGCTTTTTCGGGATTAATCAGCCCCAGCATTTT. It translates to CASSFFGINQPQHF.

The chain is built from TRBV14 and TRBJ1-1; a possible D gene is TRBD1 (6 bases). Trimming removed 2 bases at V and 11 bases at J, with 12 bases between. Germline values: CDR1 SGHDN, CDR2 FVKESK. The CDR3 is made up of 12 amino acids. CDR3 protein: CASSQFQGRAFF. The CDR3 DNA sequence: TGTGCCAGCAGCCAATTTCAGGGGCGCGCTTTCTTT.

This chain joins TRBV7-2 and TRBJ1-5; TRBD1 agrees at 7 bases. Per the germline V gene, CDR1 is SGHTA and CDR2 is FQGNSA. The V gene end was trimmed by 4 bases and the J gene end by 2 bases; junction bases not matched to a gene: 2. There are 14 residues in the CDR3. The CDR3 loop reads CASSSTGGNQPQHF. CDR3 DNA sequence: TGTGCCAGCAGCTCCACAGGGGGCAATCAGCCCCAGCATTTT.

In this sample, this clone turned up once. The V call is TRBV7-9, the J call TRBJ1-1, with 10 bases fitting TRBD1. CDR1 and CDR2 from the germline V gene are SEHNR and FQNEAQ (reference sequence). The J segment lost 1 base and the V segment lost 5 bases, leaving 4 bases of the junction unmatched. The CDR3 sequence is 15 residues long. As DNA, the CDR3 is TGTGCCAGCAGCCGGGACAGGGGCCCGAACACTGAAGCTTTCTTT. Its translation: CASSRDRGPNTEAFF.

This clone showed up just a few times. The chain has TRBV2 and TRBJ2-1; 12 positions match TRBD1. The ends lost 6 bases at V and 8 bases at J; junction bases unmatched: 8. The CDR3 contains 15 residues. Germline loops: CDR1 SNHLY, CDR2 FYNNEI. Written as DNA, the CDR3 is TGTGCCAGCAGCCCCTCGGGACAGGGGGCAGATGAGCAGTTCTTC. This gives the protein CASSPSGQGADEQFF.

The chain uses TRBV19 and TRBJ1-1; D is ambiguous. V lost 3 bases and J lost 3, with 14 bases in between. The CDR3 consists of 15 residues. Germline lookup yields CDR1 LNHDA and CDR2 SQIVND (reference sequence). The CDR3 DNA follows: TGTGCCAGTAGTATTTTAGCCTCACGGTACACTGAAGCTTTCTTT. Translated: CASSILASRYTEAFF.

V gene TRBV5-1 combines with J gene TRBJ2-7, with 14 bases lining up with TRBD2. V was clipped by 3 bases and J by 6 bases; unmatched bases: 2. Germline CDR1 SGHRS, CDR2 YFSETQ. The CDR3 loop spans 14 amino acids. The CDR3 nucleotides read TGCGCCAGCAGCTGGGGACTAGCGGGAGTCGAGCAGTACTTC. This gives the protein CASSWGLAGVEQYF.

The chain links TRBV7-2 to TRBJ1-3; D is perhaps TRBD1 (6 bases). This CDR3 contains 14 residues. The germline V gene has CDR1 SGHTA and CDR2 FQGNSA. The V end lost 8 bases, the J end lost 2 bases, and 13 bases lay between the germline ends. The chain's CDR3 is CASRLTGPGNTIYF. The CDR3 nucleotides are TGTGCCAGCCGCCTTACAGGGCCTGGAAACACCATATATTTT.

The chain employs TRBV6-6 and TRBJ1-2; no clear D gene. V was pared by 2 bases and J by 2 bases, with 9 bases between. Germline-derived CDR1 and CDR2 are MNHNY and SVGAGI (reference sequence). CDR3 length: 14 residues. DNA of the CDR3: TGTGCCAGCAGTTACCGGGGTGGGAACTATGGCTACACCTTC. Its translation is CASSYRGGNYGYTF.

CDR3 sequence: CASSWAAGGPKTDTQYF. CDR3 sequence (DNA): TGTGCCAGCAGTTGGGCCGCGGGGGGGCCTAAGACAGATACGCAGTATTTT. The chain carries TRBV28 and TRBJ2-3; 9 nucleotides agree with TRBD2. This CDR3 is 17 amino acids long. CDR1 and CDR2 from the germline V gene are MDHEN and SYDVKM. With 4 bases clipped from V and 3 bases from J, the junction kept 11 bases outside the gene matches.

The rearrangement uses TRBV27 and TRBJ2-1, with D perhaps matching TRBD1 (5 bases). The CDR3 has 12 residues. The V end lost 1 base, the J end lost 8 bases, and 6 bases lay between the germline ends. From germline, CDR1 is MNHEY and CDR2 SMNVEV (reference sequence). The CDR3 DNA reads TGTGCCAGCAGTTTATGGGGCGATGAGCAGTTCTTC. Translating gives CASSLWGDEQFF.